This entry lists 15 T cell receptor beta chains sequenced from one sample in a study of CD8 T cells in ankylosing spondylitis. TCRdb re-called the 5' RACE reads through MiXCR, storing one row per CDR3 protein. In the table there are 350,000 or so distinct CDR3 sequences, roughly 12% of which are singletons. What was sequenced was blood, either unsorted or a sorted T cell fraction (not recorded which). The receptor set was obtained from a female donor with ankylosing spondylitis or in good health (not recorded which).

This clonotype was detected only a few times. The CDR3 nucleotides are TGTGCCAGCAGCTTTAGGGTTTTGGACCCGGCCTACGAGCAGTACTTC. Protein: CASSFRVLDPAYEQYF. The rearrangement joins TRBV7-2 to TRBJ2-7; D remains ambiguous. The ends were cut back, 3 bases at V and 2 bases at J, with 17 bases in the middle. Germline CDR1 reads SGHTA; CDR2 reads FQGNSA. The CDR3 runs 16 residues.

CDR3 DNA: TGTGCCACCAGCAGAGATTTGGGGACTAGCTGGGAGACCCAGTACTTC. Translated, it gives CATSRDLGTSWETQYF. The V and J genes are TRBV15 and TRBJ2-5; TRBD2 agrees at 9 bases. The germline V gene encodes CDR1 LNHNV and CDR2 YYDKDF (reference sequence). This CDR3 has 16 amino acids. The J segment lost 5 bases and the V segment lost 0 bases, leaving 7 bases of the junction unmatched.

This clonotype was seen repeatedly, ten times or more. The CDR3 reads CASSQNSAGELFF. The CDR3 DNA sequence: TGTGCCAGCAGCCAAAATTCCGCCGGGGAGCTGTTTTTT. This rearrangement joins TRBV14 to TRBJ2-2; the D is unclear. Germline V gene lookup returns CDR1 SGHDN and CDR2 FVKESK. The V end lost 2 bases, the J end lost 6 bases, and 7 bases lay between the germline ends. This CDR3 comprises 13 residues.

This clonotype occurred many times. The chain couples TRBV12-3 or TRBV12-4 to TRBJ2-3; 7 positions agree with TRBD2. This CDR3 is built from 17 residues. V gave up 10 bases and J gave up 0 bases; unmatched junction bases: 16. The CDR3 bases are TGTGCCACTGGGGGGGGACTACCCGGGGCTAGCACAGATACGCAGTATTTT. It codes for CATGGGLPGASTDTQYF.

The chain is built from TRBV11-2 and TRBJ2-1; a weak D match, TRBD1 (5 bases). This CDR3 region has 15 residues. Germline V CDR1 and CDR2: SGHAT, FQNNGV. V lost 5 bases and J lost 4, with 15 bases in between. The CDR3 is CASSHLFQGYNEQFF. The CDR3 DNA reads TGTGCCAGCAGCCATCTGTTCCAGGGATACAATGAGCAGTTCTTC. The full variable domain, in which reference TRBV11-2 and TRBJ2-1 provide the parts outside the CDR3, is EAGVAQSPRYKIIEKRQSVAFWCNPISGHATLYWYQQILGQGPKLLIQFQNNGVVDDSQLPKDRFSAERLKGVDSTLKIQPAKLEDSAVYLCASSHLFQGYNEQFFGPGTRLTVL.

This clonotype was seen a handful of times. The chain couples TRBV6-2 or TRBV6-3 to TRBJ1-5, with 7 bases lining up with TRBD1. V shed 7 bases and J 2 bases; nucleotides not matched to a gene: 8. Germline lookup yields CDR1 MNHEY and CDR2 SVGEGT. The CDR3 covers 15 residues. In DNA form, the CDR3 reads TGTGCCAGCACCCACCCGGGACAGCGCAATCAGCCCCAGCATTTT. Its protein product is CASTHPGQRNQPQHF.

The V and J genes are TRBV20-1 and TRBJ2-3; no definite D call. The length of the CDR3 is 14 residues. Trimming took 3 bases from V and 2 from J, leaving 12 bases between them. The germline V gene has CDR1 DFQATT and CDR2 SNEGSKA (reference sequence). CDR3 sequence (DNA): TGCAGTGCTAGGTATCGGCACCTCACAGATACGCAGTATTTT. It yields the protein CSARYRHLTDTQYF.

This clonotype occurred many times. The chain employs TRBV10-3 and TRBJ2-5, with TRBD2 matching over 10 bases. This CDR3 comprises 13 residues. CDR1 and CDR2 (germline): ENHRY, SYGVKD. V dropped 4 bases and J dropped 4; count of bases not matched to a gene: 0. DNA for the CDR3: TGTGCCATCAGTGGGACTAGCGGAGAGACCCAGTACTTC. Protein product: CAISGTSGETQYF.

Comments on this clonotype: Given a much more abundant clone one base away, this may be a read error. The missing conserved phenylalanine or tryptophan at the end of this CDR3 makes a read error likely. The chain carries TRBV20-1 and TRBJ2-5; D might be TRBD2 (6 bases). This CDR3 comprises 16 residues. Germline CDR1 DFQATT, CDR2 SNEGSKA (reference sequence). V was pared by 1 base and J by 1 base, with 16 bases between. CDR3 region: CSARVNSGSLQETQYS. The CDR3, as DNA: TGCAGTGCTAGAGTGAATAGCGGATCCCTCCAAGAGACCCAGTACTCC.

This clonotype was recorded at least ten times. The chain carries TRBV4-3 and TRBJ2-1, with no clear D. Trimming pared 3 bases from V and 11 bases from J, leaving 14 bases between. Germline CDR1 reads LGHNA; CDR2 reads YSLEER. CDR3 length equals 13 residues. The CDR3 DNA sequence: TGCGCCAGCAGCCAGTCGGCAGCCGGGCAGCAGTTCTTC. This codes for CASSQSAAGQQFF.

This clonotype occurred many times. The rearrangement links TRBV6-5 to TRBJ1-1, with 7 bases fitting TRBD1. The CDR3 runs to 14 residues. The J segment lost 5 bases and the V segment lost 4 bases, leaving 7 bases of the junction unmatched. Germline V gene data show CDR1 as MNHEY and CDR2 as SVGAGI. The CDR3 DNA sequence: TGTGCCAGCAGTTCCAGACAGGGTTGGACTGAAGCTTTCTTT. Translation: CASSSRQGWTEAFF.

This clonotype showed up many times. This chain joins TRBV5-1 and TRBJ2-7; 7 bases map to TRBD2. V lost 4 bases to trimming and J lost 2 bases; unmatched junction nucleotides: 9. The CDR3 covers 15 residues. In germline, CDR1 is SGHRS, CDR2 YFSETQ. CDR3 sequence (DNA): TGCGCCAGCAGCATGAGCGGGGCTACGACCTACGAGCAGTACTTC. It specifies CASSMSGATTYEQYF.

This clonotype was seen only a few times. The chain recombines TRBV20-1 with TRBJ1-1; 7 nucleotides agree with TRBD1. The V and J ends lost 3 bases and 7 bases, in that order; junction bases with no gene match: 11. This CDR3 spans 14 amino acids. Germline loops: CDR1 DFQATT, CDR2 SNEGSKA (reference sequence). CDR3 loop: CSASRQQGIGEAFF. The CDR3 DNA is TGCAGTGCTAGCCGGCAACAGGGGATTGGTGAAGCTTTCTTT.

J is TRBJ2-5 and V is TRBV7-3; TRBD2 is a possible D gene (7 bases). CDR1 and CDR2 (germline): SGHTA, FQGTGA. There are 17 residues in the CDR3. The V gene lost 1 base and the J gene lost 2 bases, with 17 bases spanning the gap. CDR3 in DNA: TGTGCCAGCAGCTTAAATGGGGGGGCTTATACTCAAGAGACCCAGTACTTC. Its translation: CASSLNGGAYTQETQYF.

The V gene is TRBV5-1, the J gene TRBJ2-3; TRBD2 matches at 13 bases. Trimming removed 7 bases from V and 2 bases from J; junction bases left unmatched: 4. Germline assignment: CDR1 SGHRS and CDR2 YFSETQ. The CDR3 runs 15 residues. This CDR3 is CASGTSGDPTDTQYF. The CDR3 nucleotides are TGCGCCAGCGGGACTAGCGGGGATCCCACAGATACGCAGTATTTT.